A single sample gave rise to the 29 T cell receptor beta chains below, sequenced in a study of CD8 T cells in Susac syndrome (dated by TCRdb to 2018 to 2020). Library construction relied on the immunoSEQ multiplex PCR assay. RNA was extracted using the RNeasy kit, and about 0.5 to 1 microgram was reverse transcribed with random hexamers. The public reads were reanalyzed by TCRdb: fastp trimming at Q25, MiXCR alignment, in-frame beta chains only. Rows matching on CDR3 protein sequence are summarized as one entry with the most common DNA and genes. The sample records about 190,000 distinct CDR3 sequences, over 90% of which are singletons. The ten largest clones add up to about 0.17% of the sample. Sequencing was done on a sample of CD8+ T cells from PBMCs. These receptors all stem from a human donor with Susac syndrome.

A single count supports this clonotype. The genes are TRBV12-3 or TRBV12-4 and TRBJ1-5; perhaps TRBD1 as D (6 bases). The CDR3 has 13 amino acids. V lost 5 bases, J lost 4 bases, and 9 bases lay in between. CDR3: CASSIGQNQPQHF. The CDR3 DNA reads TGTGCCAGCAGTATTGGACAGAATCAGCCCCAGCATTTT.

This sequence joins TRBV25-1 and TRBJ2-7; 9 nucleotides align to TRBD1. This CDR3 comprises 13 residues. CDR1 is MGHDK, CDR2 SYGVNS, per germline. With 4 bases clipped from V and 4 bases from J, the junction kept 2 bases outside the gene matches. The CDR3 is CASSGDRDYEQYF. The CDR3 coding sequence is TGTGCCAGCAGTGGGGACAGGGATTACGAGCAGTACTTC.

This clonotype was recorded once. The V gene is TRBV4-1, the J gene TRBJ2-1, with 10 positions matching TRBD2. The CDR3 is 16 residues long. J was trimmed by 8 bases and V by 1 base; bases with no gene match: 8. Germline loops: CDR1 MGHRA, CDR2 YSYEKL. CDR3 nucleotides: TGCGCCAGCAGCCAAGGTGACAGCGGGGGGGCCTATGAGCAGTTCTTC. Amino acids: CASSQGDSGGAYEQFF.

For the CDR3, the DNA is TGCGCCAGTCGACCAGGGGAGGCCTACGAGCAGTACTTC. It is translated as CASRPGEAYEQYF. The V and J genes are TRBV4-1 and TRBJ2-7, with D perhaps being TRBD1 or TRBD2 (6 bases each). The CDR3 runs 13 residues. From germline, CDR1 is MGHRA and CDR2 YSYEKL. V was shortened by 9 bases and J by 2 bases, with 14 bases between the two germline ends.

This clonotype was seen only a few times. The chain couples TRBV7-8 to TRBJ1-3; tentative D call: TRBD1 (6 bases). Trimming cost V 4 bases and J 4 bases, with 17 bases left between them. CDR1 and CDR2 (germline): SGHVS, FQNEAQ. The CDR3 length is 16 residues. This CDR3 reads CASSSSGAARGNTIYF. As DNA, the CDR3 is TGTGCCAGCAGCTCCTCGGGGGCCGCTCGGGGAAACACCATATATTTT.

The chain uses TRBV27 and TRBJ2-7; TRBD2 matches 11 bases. Unmatched junction bases numbered 10, after V lost 7 bases and J lost 2 bases. There are 16 residues in the CDR3. Germline CDR1 MNHEY, CDR2 SMNVEV (reference sequence). CDR3 protein: CASKTSGSNLPYEQYF. CDR3 in DNA: TGTGCCAGCAAAACTAGCGGGAGTAATCTGCCCTACGAGCAGTACTTC.

The genes are TRBV30 and TRBJ2-7, with D possibly being TRBD1 or TRBD2 (5 bases each). Trimming removed 2 bases from V and 5 bases from J, with 16 bases in between. The CDR3 runs 14 residues. Germline values: CDR1 GTSNPN, CDR2 SVGIG (reference sequence). The CDR3 is CAWSPGTGSHEQYF. Here the CDR3 DNA reads TGTGCCTGGAGTCCCGGGACCGGGTCCCACGAGCAGTACTTC.

This rearrangement joins TRBV7-9 to TRBJ1-1; D ambiguous. The CDR3 contains 19 residues. Germline V gene data show CDR1 as SEHNR and CDR2 as FQNEAQ (reference sequence). Trimming removed 1 base from V and 6 bases from J, with 27 bases in between. The CDR3 coding sequence is TGTGCCAGCAGCTTAGTTCTTCGGTTGGGGATCGCGGGAAGCTCTGAAGCTTTCTTT. Its protein is CASSLVLRLGIAGSSEAFF.

The chain has TRBV20-1 and TRBJ2-7; no definite D call. Trimming removed 5 bases from V and 3 bases from J, with 14 bases in between. This CDR3 region has 13 residues. Germline V gene lookup returns CDR1 DFQATT and CDR2 SNEGSKA (reference sequence). The CDR3 here is CSASRDVGYEQYF. The DNA of the CDR3 is TGCAGTGCTTCCAGAGATGTGGGCTACGAGCAGTACTTC.

The rearrangement joins TRBV20-1 to TRBJ2-3; the D gene is possibly TRBD1 (5 bases). Germline V CDR1 and CDR2: DFQATT, SNEGSKA (reference sequence). The CDR3 totals 18 residues. The V end lost 0 bases, the J end lost 4 bases, and 23 bases lay between the germline ends. As DNA, the CDR3 is TGCAGTGCTAGAGACGGACAAATTCTCGCTCCTTCGGCAGATACGCAGTATTTT. Its protein is CSARDGQILAPSADTQYF.

The gene calls are TRBV10-2 and TRBJ1-1; unclear D gene. V lost 4 bases to trimming and J lost 0 bases, with 12 bases between them. Germline V gene data show CDR1 as WSHSY and CDR2 as SAAADI. CDR3 size: 15 residues. The DNA for the CDR3 is TGCGCCAGCAGTGTAGGAGACTTACTGAACACTGAAGCTTTCTTT. The encoded protein is CASSVGDLLNTEAFF.

CDR3 residues: CSVVVGLNQPQHF. In nucleotides, the CDR3 is TGCAGCGTTGTCGTAGGGTTAAATCAGCCCCAGCATTTT. V usage is TRBV29-1 and J usage is TRBJ1-5, with no clear D. The ends were cut back, 4 bases at V and 4 bases at J, with 11 bases in the middle. This CDR3 is built from 13 residues. Looked up from germline, CDR1 is SQVTM and CDR2 is ANQGSEA.

The chain couples TRBV20-1 to TRBJ1-2, with 7 bases matching TRBD1. Trimming removed 3 bases from V and 2 bases from J; junction bases left unmatched: 6. Looked up from germline, CDR1 is DFQATT and CDR2 is SNEGSKA (reference sequence). The CDR3 contains 14 residues. In DNA form, the CDR3 reads TGCAGTGCTAGTTCACAGGGGTCAAACTATGGCTACACCTTC. Translating it yields CSASSQGSNYGYTF.

The chain combines TRBV6-5 with TRBJ1-2, with 7 bases fitting TRBD1. Germline CDR1 MNHEY, CDR2 SVGAGI. The length of the CDR3 is 15 residues. Trimming cost V 4 bases and J 4 bases; bases outside gene matches: 9. The CDR3 DNA reads TGTGCCAGCAGTTTCGACAGGGCTACATCCTATGGCTACACCTTC. This sequence encodes CASSFDRATSYGYTF.

The chain joins TRBV6-1 to TRBJ1-1, with D possibly being TRBD1 (6 bases). The CDR3 covers 17 residues. From germline, CDR1 is MNHNS and CDR2 SASEGT. Between the trimmed V and J ends, which lost 3 bases and 0 bases, there was a span of 17 bases. CDR3 DNA: TGTGCCAGCAGTGACCCGCACGGACAGTTCATGAACACTGAAGCTTTCTTT. It specifies CASSDPHGQFMNTEAFF.

The chain carries TRBV7-9 and TRBJ2-3; D uncertain. From germline, CDR1 is SEHNR and CDR2 FQNEAQ (reference sequence). The V end lost 5 bases, the J end lost 1 base, and 16 bases lay between the germline ends. This CDR3 comprises 16 residues. The CDR3 DNA reads TGTGCCAGCAGCATCGCAGAAGCGACCCGCACAGATACGCAGTATTTT. Its translation: CASSIAEATRTDTQYF.

The chain combines TRBV27 with TRBJ2-2; D gene uncertain. Germline-derived CDR1 and CDR2 are MNHEY and SMNVEV (reference sequence). The V and J ends lost 3 bases and 0 bases respectively, with 8 bases between them. The CDR3 covers 15 residues. CDR3 sequence: CASSLTLSNTGELFF. The CDR3 nucleotides read TGTGCCAGCAGTTTGACTCTCTCGAACACCGGGGAGCTGTTTTTT.

This clonotype was seen only once. J is TRBJ2-3 and V is TRBV12-3 or TRBV12-4; D is ambiguous. This CDR3 region has 10 residues. Trimming took 10 bases from V and 1 from J, leaving 3 bases between them. DNA for the CDR3: TGTGCCATCCGCACAGATACGCAGTATTTT. Translation: CAIRTDTQYF.

The chain joins TRBV28 to TRBJ2-7; D is possibly TRBD1 (6 bases). The V end lost 8 bases, the J end lost 0 bases, and 11 bases lay between the germline ends. Per the germline V gene, CDR1 is MDHEN and CDR2 is SYDVKM. CDR3 size: 13 residues. The CDR3 protein is CASGGGNSYEQYF. The CDR3 DNA sequence: TGTGCCAGCGGGGGCGGTAACTCCTACGAGCAGTACTTC. Complete variable domain (other parts from reference TRBV28 and TRBJ2-7): DVKVTQSSRYLVKRTGEKVFLECVQDMDHENMFWYRQDPGLGLRLIYFSYDVKMKEKGDIPEGYSVSREKKERFSLILESASTNQTSMYLCASGGGNSYEQYFGPGTRLTVT.

The chain couples TRBV27 to TRBJ2-1, with no clear D. The CDR3 totals 13 residues. From germline, CDR1 is MNHEY and CDR2 SMNVEV (reference sequence). Trimming removed 4 bases at V and 7 bases at J, with 11 bases between. The CDR3 DNA reads TGTGCCAGCAGTTGGTCAGGTCGGAATGAGCAGTTCTTC. This gives the protein CASSWSGRNEQFF.

The V gene is TRBV29-1, the J gene TRBJ2-6; D remains unclear. V dropped 6 bases and J dropped 0 bases, with 15 bases sitting between them. This CDR3 comprises 16 residues. Looked up from germline, CDR1 is SQVTM and CDR2 is ANQGSEA. CDR3 in DNA: TGCAGCGTAAAAGGACCCCCGCACTCTGGGGCCAACGTCCTGACTTTC. Its translation: CSVKGPPHSGANVLTF.

The V and J genes are TRBV13 and TRBJ2-2; tentatively, D is TRBD1 (5 bases). Germline loops: CDR1 PRHDT, CDR2 FYEKMQ (reference sequence). V was trimmed by 4 bases and J by 1 base, leaving 7 bases between them. CDR3 length: 14 residues. The CDR3 here is CASSYGQNTGELFF. CDR3 bases: TGTGCCAGCAGCTACGGACAGAACACCGGGGAGCTGTTTTTT.

This CDR3 reads CASSQAGGYYNEQFF. Written as DNA, the CDR3 is TGTGCCAGCAGCCAAGCCGGGGGATACTACAATGAGCAGTTCTTC. The gene calls are TRBV14 and TRBJ2-1; possibly TRBD2 for D (6 bases). With 1 base removed from V and 3 bases from J, the gap between germline ends came to 10 bases. This CDR3 has 15 amino acids. Germline loops: CDR1 SGHDN, CDR2 FVKESK.

The genes are TRBV28 and TRBJ2-5; D possibly corresponds to TRBD2 (5 bases). Germline V CDR1 and CDR2: MDHEN, SYDVKM. The CDR3 has 14 residues. Trimming cost V 5 bases and J 9 bases, with 19 bases left between them. CDR3: CASSLGLGLGSQYF. DNA of the CDR3: TGTGCCAGCAGTCTCGGACTCGGGCTTGGGTCCCAGTACTTC.

V gene TRBV7-9 combines with J gene TRBJ2-5; TRBD2 matches 15 bases. Germline assignment: CDR1 SEHNR and CDR2 FQNEAQ (reference sequence). The junction had 7 bases not matched to a gene; V was cut back by 5 bases and J by 3 bases. The CDR3 has 17 amino acids. The CDR3 DNA is TGTGCCAGCAGCGCTGGACTAGCGGGAGGGCTAGAAGAGACCCAGTACTTC. Protein: CASSAGLAGGLEETQYF. The full variable domain, in which reference TRBV7-9 and TRBJ2-5 provide the parts outside the CDR3, is DTGVSQNPRHKITKRGQNVTFRCDPISEHNRLYWYRQTLGQGPEFLTYFQNEAQLEKSRLLSDRFSAERPKGSFSTLEIQRTEQGDSAMYLCASSAGLAGGLEETQYFGPGTRLLVL.

V gene TRBV19 combines with J gene TRBJ2-2, with D maybe TRBD2 (5 bases). The ends were cut back, 4 bases at V and 7 bases at J, with 7 bases in the middle. The CDR3 is 12 residues long. CDR1 and CDR2 (germline): LNHDA, SQIVND (reference sequence). This chain's CDR3 is CASSNGGGELFF. CDR3 nucleotide sequence: TGTGCCAGTAGTAATGGAGGCGGGGAGCTGTTTTTT.

The V and J genes are TRBV12-3 or TRBV12-4 and TRBJ2-3, with unresolved D. The CDR3 is made up of 14 amino acids. V was clipped by 3 bases and J by 0 bases, with 7 bases between them. The CDR3 DNA sequence: TGTGCCAGCAGTTTGGCAGACAGCACAGATACGCAGTATTTT. This codes for CASSLADSTDTQYF.

The rearrangement links TRBV27 to TRBJ2-1, with TRBD2 matching 10 bases. CDR1 and CDR2 from the germline V gene are MNHEY and SMNVEV (reference sequence). The CDR3 runs 16 residues. The V and J ends lost 5 bases and 4 bases, in that order; junction bases with no gene match: 8. Written as DNA, the CDR3 is TGTGCCAGCAGTCTTCGGACTAGCGGACCTTACAATGAGCAGTTCTTC. It codes for CASSLRTSGPYNEQFF.

The rearrangement joins TRBV18 to TRBJ1-1, with D possibly TRBD1 on 5 matching bases. The germline V gene has CDR1 KGHSH and CDR2 LQKENI. There are 14 residues in the CDR3. V was pared by 2 bases and J by 4 bases, with 11 bases between. DNA for the CDR3: TGTGCCAGCTCACCAGGTCCAGGGACCACTGAAGCTTTCTTT. Protein: CASSPGPGTTEAFF.